Below, one T cell receptor (beta chain) is given with its context. Its antigen is still unknown. The data are from a study of cytomegalovirus exposure and HLA in healthy donors. Germline CDR1 and CDR2: GTSNPN and SVGIG (reference sequence). The CDR3 sequence is 13 residues long. Germline trimming cut 1 base from V and 8 bases from J; bases unmatched to any gene: 7. Study results and limitations: The investigators catalogued under 200 TCR beta chains as cytomegalovirus-associated. About 90% or about 30% of the time was how often most TCR beta V segments were productive, according to an earlier analysis.

PCR used 60 Vbeta primers and 13 Jbeta primers. Measured with immunoSEQ multiplex PCR; TCRdb has only the in-frame clones, and not every one. The sample shows over 150,000 clones, and roughly 0.7% sits with its ten largest clones. This sequence was found in a boy younger than 18 in good health and CMV-seronegative. V gene TRBV30 combines with J gene TRBJ1-2; 7 bases agree with TRBD1. Sequenced material: PBMCs. CDR3 region: CAWSGTGGRGYTF. CDR3 sequence (DNA): TGTGCCTGGAGTGGGACAGGAGGAAGGGGCTACACCTTC.